The T cell receptor (beta chain) described here comes from a study of T cells in Graves' hyperthyroidism and ophthalmopathy (dated by TCRdb to between 2019 and 2020). Background on the whole study: Peripheral blood was collected at initial diagnosis, before any treatment. To identify distinguishing TCR V-J signatures, a discovery cohort of 100 patients was used, comprising approximately 40 with Graves' ophthalmopathy and 57 with stable Graves' hyperthyroidism. An independent validation cohort of 18 to 20 hyperthyroidism patients and approximately 16 patients who later progressed to ophthalmopathy tested prospective prediction of ophthalmopathy. The 100 or so discovery patients were randomly divided into training and test sets at a 7:3 ratio. In addition, the study compared T-cell repertoires in thyroid tissue and in blood from roughly six Graves' hyperthyroidism patients. After sampling, hyperthyroidism patients received methimazole starting at 30 mg daily, and ophthalmopathy patients received high-dose intravenous methylprednisolone. According to the paper, TCR Vbeta CDR3 sequencing was carried out on 135 peripheral blood samples, which came from some 41 ophthalmopathy, under 80 hyperthyroidism and about 17 progressor patients. Results and caveats for the whole study, not just this receptor: Sample size was not statistically predetermined, and blinding of investigators to group allocation was not performed. Most expanded thyroid clonotypes (frequency above 0.001) were also detected in blood, suggesting blood repertoires may reflect thyroid immune responses. In cross-validation, a model built on a 13 V-J signature told ophthalmopathy apart from stable hyperthyroidism with over 85% sensitivity and around 84% specificity, and in testing the same model reached 80%/75%. In validation, the model predicted progression to ophthalmopathy a median of roughly 6.5 months before onset, with about 64% sensitivity and nearly 75% specificity.

In regard to this clonotype: Its antigen is unknown. Base qualities are missing; no much larger clone stands one base away.

The TCR beta CDR3 regions were amplified from RNA transcripts. For the first round of RT-PCR on the TCR CDR3, the HTBI primer set was used together with the Qiagen OneStep RT-PCR kit. A second multiplex PCR round built the libraries, followed by size selection and purification. Paired-end sequencing of the libraries was performed with 100 bp reads on an Illumina HiSeq2000. The source study handled its data this way. SOAPnuke was used to process the raw data, removing reads that contained adapters or uncalled bases, had a mean Phred below 15, or lacked an exact match to the constant primer or identifier. High-quality paired reads were merged using COPE v1.2.5, and each unique nucleotide sequence was defined as a clonotype. Clonotypes were aligned to IMGT TRBV, TRBD and TRBJ reference segments using MiTCR v1.1. The analysis included only V-J combinations with a frequency above 0.0001, which together covered around 99% of the repertoires. A TCS score was defined as the ratio of F50 (clonal expansion) to E x V (chaos), with BLOSUM62-based TCRdist applied between CDR3 peptides within each V-J. Welch's t-statistics and random forest reduced fewer than 550 V-J features to 10 to 15, which were used in a naive Bayes classifier (R e1071). TCRdb reran the public reads through fastp at Q25 and MiXCR, keeping productive beta chains. Rows with one shared CDR3 protein collapse into an entry with the most common genes and DNA. In this record, the V and J calls reflect TCRdb's handling and not the investigators' own analysis. The sample table lists roughly 360,000 distinct CDR3 sequences, about 13% of them with a count of one. The leading ten clones occupy around 21% of the sample.

The CDR3 covers 13 residues, taking in both the cysteine and the phenylalanine. Only the CDR3 part of the read is kept: 39 bases, read in frame from the first base. Here V drops 4 bases and J drops 9 bases, and the junction holds 9 bases not matched to any gene. CDR1 and CDR2, per the germline V gene, are MGHRA and YSYEKL. Hyperthyroidism patients were newly diagnosed, with disease duration under 2 months, and aged 18 to 65 years. The study excluded patients with uncontrolled infections, other autoimmune diseases, pregnancy or lactation. Diagnoses relied on clinical symptoms, serum thyroxine and TRAb, thyroid ultrasound and orbital computed tomography. For progressor patients, blood was drawn at the first diagnosis of hyperthyroidism, before any ophthalmopathy symptoms had appeared. PBMCs were separated from 7.5 to 10 ml of fresh peripheral blood using Ficoll-Paque density gradient centrifugation. Progressor patients were initially diagnosed with Graves' hyperthyroidism and developed ophthalmopathy during follow-up. Total RNA was extracted with Trizol reagent, and quality was checked on an Agilent 2100 Bioanalyzer.

This receptor was identified in a man aged 25-40 years with Graves' hyperthyroidism that later progressed to Graves' ophthalmopathy. Recombination connected TRBV4-1 to TRBJ2-7, with TRBD2 matching 7 junction bases. Sequenced: blood. The CDR3 sequence is CASSPTPSSGQYF. Read as DNA, the sequence is TGCGCCAGCAGCCCCACCCCCTCTAGCGGGCAGTACTTC.